The T cell receptor (beta chain) under discussion was sequenced for a study of blood T cell repertoires in COVID-19. Germline-derived CDR1 and CDR2 are KGHSH and LQKENI. The CDR3 sequence is 13 residues long. V was cut by 8 bases and J by 7 bases, with 17 bases left in between. The repertoire was sequenced with immunoSEQ multiplex PCR; TCRdb's copy has only in-frame clones and lacks some. The sample consists of 250,000 to 300,000 clones, roughly 90% of them appearing once. The receptor's source is a woman aged 25-40 years with COVID-19, enrolled during active disease. The source material was peripheral blood. The chain employs TRBV18 and TRBJ1-2, with a possible D match to TRBD1 (6 bases). This CDR3 is CASASLTGTGYTF. In nucleotides, the CDR3 is TGTGCCAGCGCGTCACTCACAGGGACTGGCTACACCTTC.